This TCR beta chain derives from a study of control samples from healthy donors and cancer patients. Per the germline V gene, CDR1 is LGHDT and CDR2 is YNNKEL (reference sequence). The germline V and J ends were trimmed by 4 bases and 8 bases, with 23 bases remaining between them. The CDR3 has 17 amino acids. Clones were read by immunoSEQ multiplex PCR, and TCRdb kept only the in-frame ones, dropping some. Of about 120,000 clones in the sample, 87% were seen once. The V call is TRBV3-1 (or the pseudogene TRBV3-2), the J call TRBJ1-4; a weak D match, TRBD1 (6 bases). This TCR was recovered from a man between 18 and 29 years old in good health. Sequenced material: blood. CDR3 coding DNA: TGTGCCAGCAGCCTCGCCTTCTCGGGGGCCTCAGAAGAAAAACTGTTTTTT. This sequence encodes CASSLAFSGASEEKLFF.